This entry lists 28 T cell receptor beta chains sequenced from one sample in a study of vaccination and CD4 T cells after COVID-19. Indicated treatment: roughly 11-day PBMC culture with coronavirus spike peptide pools or control peptides (ViraFEST assay). No antigens are known for them. Once obtained from cultured CD4+ T cells, the DNA was sequenced using the Oncomine TCR Beta short-read assay. TCRdb analysed the PCR reads with MiXCR anew, one entry per CDR3 protein. This table has under 15,000 distinct CDR3 sequences, around 53% appearing once. Specimen: CD4+ T cells from blood, cultured in vitro. The receptors derive from a human donor who had recovered from COVID-19.

The chain employs TRBV20-1 and TRBJ2-4, with TRBD2 identical over 7 bases. The CDR3 totals 13 residues. Germline V gene data show CDR1 as DFQATT and CDR2 as SNEGSKA (reference sequence). The junction had 10 bases not matched to a gene; V was cut back by 5 bases and J by 9 bases. The CDR3 DNA follows: TGCAGTGCTCGACCCGGACTAGGAGGCATTCAGTACTTC. Its translation: CSARPGLGGIQYF.

The rearrangement uses TRBV2 and TRBJ2-2; D remains ambiguous. The ends were cut back, 7 bases at V and 2 bases at J, with 11 bases in the middle. CDR1 is SNHLY, CDR2 FYNNEI, per germline. The CDR3 is made up of 14 amino acids. CDR3 sequence (DNA): TGTGCCAGCAAAATTACGGATAACACCGGGGAGCTGTTTTTT. Amino acid sequence: CASKITDNTGELFF.

The gene calls are TRBV19 and TRBJ2-4; no clear D gene. Germline CDR1 LNHDA, CDR2 SQIVND (reference sequence). V was pared by 6 bases and J by 1 base, with 10 bases between. This CDR3 comprises 14 residues. Written as DNA, the CDR3 is TGTGCCAGTAGCAGGCGGATGGCCAAAAACATTCAGTACTTC. This translates into CASSRRMAKNIQYF.

This clonotype has just one count. The J gene is TRBJ2-7, the V gene TRBV19, with 9 positions matching TRBD1. Near its end, the DNA agrees better with TRBJ2-5, so the J call may be wrong. Germline values: CDR1 LNHDA, CDR2 SQIVND (reference sequence). The CDR3 has 16 residues. CDR3 sequence (DNA): TGTGCCAGTAGTCCGAAGACAGGGGGAATCGAGGAGACCCAGTACTTC. Its protein product is CASSPKTGGIEETQYF.

The rearrangement links TRBV11-2 to TRBJ2-1; a possible D gene is TRBD2 (6 bases). Trimming took 4 bases from V and 5 from J, leaving 15 bases between them. The germline gives CDR1 SGHAT, CDR2 FQNNGV. The CDR3 runs 15 residues. CDR3: CASSSRGGRDNEQFF. CDR3 nucleotide sequence: TGTGCCAGCAGCTCGCGGGGCGGACGGGACAATGAGCAGTTCTTC.

The gene calls are TRBV30 and TRBJ2-5; TRBD2 matches 8 bases. This CDR3 is built from 13 residues. Germline CDR1 and CDR2: GTSNPN and SVGIG (reference sequence). V shed 2 bases and J 6 bases; nucleotides not matched to a gene: 5. The CDR3, as DNA: TGTGCCTGGAGTTCAGCGGGAGTGCAGACCCAGTACTTC. Translated, it gives CAWSSAGVQTQYF.

The V and J genes are TRBV2 and TRBJ2-5; tentatively, D is TRBD2 (6 bases). The CDR3 contains 16 residues. Trimming took off 1 base at V and 5 bases at J, with 17 bases between the two ends. CDR1 is SNHLY, CDR2 FYNNEI, per germline. CDR3 DNA sequence: TGTGCCAGCAGTGAAGTACTTGGGAGGTCCCGGGAGACCCAGTACTTC. It codes for CASSEVLGRSRETQYF.

This clonotype was detected a few times. The rearrangement uses TRBV11-2 and TRBJ2-1; D not certain. Trimming removed 1 base at V and 9 bases at J, with 7 bases between. The CDR3 length is 12 residues. Germline CDR1 is SGHAT and CDR2 is FQNNGV. DNA for the CDR3: TGTGCCAGCAGCTTAGTTACTACTGAGCAGTTCTTC. Translated: CASSLVTTEQFF.

This clonotype was seen a handful of times. The chain joins TRBV18 to TRBJ1-5, with D uncertain. With 1 base removed from V and 0 bases from J, the gap between germline ends came to 7 bases. The V gene's germline CDR1 is KGHSH and CDR2 LQKENI. This CDR3 region has 15 residues. CDR3 amino acids: CASSPQSNSNQPQHF. The CDR3 region has the DNA TGTGCCAGCTCACCACAAAGCAATAGCAATCAGCCCCAGCATTTT.

This clonotype has a handful of counts. The V call is TRBV6-5, the J call TRBJ1-2; D possibly corresponds to TRBD1 (6 bases). This CDR3 comprises 14 residues. Trimming stripped 0 bases from V and 5 bases from J, with 10 bases between. In germline, CDR1 is MNHEY, CDR2 SVGAGI. CDR3 protein: CASSYSGGQYGYTF. The CDR3 nucleotides read TGTGCCAGCAGTTACTCGGGGGGCCAGTATGGCTACACCTTC.

This clonotype was seen only a few times. The chain combines TRBV20-1 with TRBJ2-3, with 14 bases identical to TRBD2. Germline V lookup: CDR1 DFQATT, CDR2 SNEGSKA (reference sequence). The CDR3 totals 16 residues. V dropped 6 bases and J dropped 6; count of bases not matched to a gene: 11. CDR3 sequence reads: CSAVRGLAGGVDTQYF. The CDR3 DNA reads as TGCAGTGCCGTCCGCGGACTAGCGGGAGGCGTGGATACGCAGTATTTT.

The V gene is TRBV10-3, the J gene TRBJ2-5; no definite D call. CDR3 length equals 13 residues. The V gene's germline CDR1 is ENHRY and CDR2 SYGVKD. V was trimmed by 4 bases and J by 2 bases, leaving 8 bases between them. The CDR3 coding sequence is TGTGCCATCAGTGGCAGAGAACAAGAGACCCAGTACTTC. Translation gives CAISGREQETQYF.

The rearrangement joins TRBV6-4 to TRBJ2-2, with TRBD2 as a possible D gene (6 bases). The germline V gene has CDR1 MRHNA and CDR2 SNTAGT. This CDR3 region has 20 residues. V lost 0 bases and J lost 7, with 27 bases in between. This chain's CDR3 is CASSDSNYRVPTSMIGELFF. As DNA, the CDR3 is TGTGCCAGCAGTGACTCGAATTATAGGGTACCGACTAGTATGATCGGGGAGCTGTTTTTT.

This clonotype has a handful of counts. The V and J genes are TRBV20-1 and TRBJ2-2, with 7 nucleotides matching TRBD2. Germline CDR1 is DFQATT and CDR2 is SNEGSKA (reference sequence). J was trimmed by 0 bases and V by 0 bases; bases with no gene match: 4. The CDR3 has 16 amino acids. CDR3 sequence (DNA): TGCAGTGCTAGAGATTTCCGGGAGGCGAACACCGGGGAGCTGTTTTTT. It is translated as CSARDFREANTGELFF.

This clonotype was observed a few times. V gene TRBV24-1 combines with J gene TRBJ1-5; no clear D. Trimming pared 3 bases from V and 0 bases from J, leaving 5 bases between. Germline CDR1 is KGHDR and CDR2 is SFDVKD. This CDR3 contains 14 residues. CDR3 region: CATSDKNSNQPQHF. Here the CDR3 DNA reads TGTGCCACCAGTGATAAAAATAGCAATCAGCCCCAGCATTTT.

The sample holds one count of this clonotype. This chain uses TRBV5-1 with TRBJ2-1; TRBD2 matches 7 bases. The V gene end was trimmed by 7 bases and the J gene end by 6 bases; junction bases not matched to a gene: 10. The CDR3 is made up of 14 amino acids. CDR1 SGHRS and CDR2 YFSETQ come from the germline V gene. CDR3 bases: TGCGCCAGCTTTTCTGGCGGGAGTGTCAATGAGCAGTTCTTC. This translates into CASFSGGSVNEQFF. Looking up the rest from reference TRBV5-1 and TRBJ2-1 gives the full variable domain: KAGVTQTPRYLIKTRGQQVTLSCSPISGHRSVSWYQQTPGQGLQFLFEYFSETQRNKGNFPGRFSGRQFSNSRSEMNVSTLELGDSALYLCASFSGGSVNEQFFGPGTRLTVL.

Only a few counts were recorded for this clonotype. The chain carries TRBV2 and TRBJ1-5; tentative D call: TRBD1 (5 bases). V was pared by 1 base and J by 7 bases, with 14 bases between. This CDR3 is built from 15 residues. From germline, CDR1 is SNHLY and CDR2 FYNNEI. Here the CDR3 reads CASSEGAGTGQPQHF. The CDR3 bases are TGTGCCAGCAGTGAAGGGGCAGGGACGGGGCAGCCCCAGCATTTT.

The V gene is TRBV4-2, the J gene TRBJ2-3; no clear D gene. The germline V gene has CDR1 LGHNA and CDR2 YNFKEQ. The CDR3 contains 15 residues. V gave up 1 base and J gave up 1 base, with 9 bases separating them. The CDR3 bases are TGTGCCAGCAGCCAAGGACCGTTGCGCACAGATACGCAGTATTTT. Translating it yields CASSQGPLRTDTQYF.

The chain recombines TRBV2 with TRBJ1-6; 9 bases agree with TRBD1. V lost 10 bases, J lost 13 bases, and 14 bases stayed unmatched. The germline V gene encodes CDR1 SNHLY and CDR2 FYNNEI. The CDR3 runs to 14 residues. The chain's CDR3 is CATVAGTGMSPLHF. For the CDR3, the DNA is TGTGCCACTGTTGCCGGGACAGGGATGAGCCCCCTCCACTTT.

The chain recombines TRBV7-2 with TRBJ2-7; TRBD2 aligns across 8 bases. The V segment lost 7 bases and the J segment 7 bases; nucleotides outside the gene matches: 12. CDR3 size: 14 residues. CDR1 is SGHTA and CDR2 is FQGNSA in the germline V gene. This CDR3 is CASNNGRDEREQYF. The CDR3 coding sequence is TGTGCCAGCAATAACGGGAGGGATGAGCGAGAGCAGTACTTC.

The chain links TRBV20-1 to TRBJ2-3, with a possible D match to TRBD1 (5 bases). V was trimmed by 6 bases and J by 5 bases, leaving 6 bases between them. The CDR3 is 10 amino acids. CDR1 DFQATT and CDR2 SNEGSKA come from the germline V gene (reference sequence). The CDR3, as DNA: TGCAGTGCCAGGGAAGATACGCAGTATTTT. Translating it yields CSAREDTQYF.

This clonotype was seen only a few times. The V call is TRBV19, the J call TRBJ2-7; no definite D call. Per germline, CDR1 LNHDA and CDR2 SQIVND (reference sequence). The CDR3 totals 12 residues. V was shortened by 5 bases and J by 7 bases, with 12 bases between the two germline ends. This CDR3 reads CASSSTPREQYF. CDR3 DNA sequence: TGTGCCAGTAGTTCCACTCCTAGAGAGCAGTACTTC.

V is TRBV5-1 and J is TRBJ2-7, with 10 nucleotides matching TRBD1. The V gene end was trimmed by 6 bases and the J gene end by 7 bases; junction bases not matched to a gene: 7. The CDR3 contains 13 residues. Germline V gene data show CDR1 as SGHRS and CDR2 as YFSETQ. CDR3 residues: CASTRQGADEQYF. CDR3 DNA sequence: TGCGCCAGCACCCGACAGGGGGCGGATGAGCAGTACTTC.

The chain uses TRBV2 and TRBJ2-2; no reliable D call. Germline assignment: CDR1 SNHLY and CDR2 FYNNEI. The CDR3 sequence is 15 residues long. The V end lost 1 base, the J end lost 4 bases, and 10 bases lay between the germline ends. The chain's CDR3 is CASSEVRGGTGELFF. CDR3 DNA: TGTGCCAGCAGTGAAGTGAGAGGTGGCACCGGGGAGCTGTTTTTT. Full variable domain (rest looked up from reference TRBV2 and TRBJ2-2): EPEVTQTPSHQVTQMGQEVILRCVPISNHLYFYWYRQILGQKVEFLVSFYNNEISEKSEIFDDQFSVERPDGSNFTLKIRSTKLEDSAMYFCASSEVRGGTGELFFGEGSRLTVL.

This clonotype was counted between two and nine times. The V call is TRBV7-2, the J call TRBJ2-2; TRBD2 might be the D (5 bases). This CDR3 is built from 14 residues. Germline V gene lookup returns CDR1 SGHTA and CDR2 FQGNSA. V was pared by 5 bases and J by 8 bases, with 15 bases between. CDR3 sequence: CASSALLASGELFF. CDR3 bases: TGTGCCAGCAGCGCCCTTCTAGCAAGTGGGGAGCTGTTTTTT.

This clonotype was recorded a few times. J is TRBJ1-2 and V is TRBV12-3 or TRBV12-4; a possible D gene is TRBD1 (5 bases). V lost 6 bases, J lost 3 bases, and 14 bases lay in between. The CDR3 totals 14 residues. The CDR3 sequence: CASRTDSDYYGYTF. CDR3 sequence (DNA): TGTGCCAGCAGAACCGACAGTGACTACTATGGCTACACCTTC.

The rearrangement links TRBV19 to TRBJ1-5, with TRBD1 as a possible D gene (5 bases). This CDR3 region has 16 residues. Germline CDR1 LNHDA, CDR2 SQIVND (reference sequence). V lost 7 bases to trimming and J lost 0 bases, with 16 bases between them. The CDR3 region is CASNNRDGYSNQPQHF. The CDR3 DNA reads as TGTGCCAGTAATAACCGGGACGGATATAGCAATCAGCCCCAGCATTTT.

V gene TRBV30 combines with J gene TRBJ1-6; D gene ambiguous. Germline V gives CDR1 GTSNPN, CDR2 SVGIG (reference sequence). The CDR3 length is 15 residues. Between the trimmed V and J ends, which lost 2 bases and 7 bases, there was a span of 15 bases. CDR3 residues: CAWSLWQAGNSPLHF. The CDR3 DNA reads as TGTGCCTGGAGTCTTTGGCAGGCGGGGAATTCACCCCTCCACTTT.